This T cell receptor (beta chain) appears in the sequencing data of a study of blood T cell repertoires in COVID-19. About the study: Sites across the United States, Italy and Spain contributed samples from acute and convalescent COVID-19. T cells, B-cell-depleted T cells, or PBMCs provided the cDNA or gDNA that served as material.

Source study methods: Amplifying reference gene primers gave estimates of nucleated cell counts. The protocol was immunoSEQ multiplex PCR, while the TCRdb copy is restricted to in-frame clones and leaves out a portion. Clone size and V and J calls were adopted from that table, with D and trimming inferred from the DNA. There are about 120,000 clones in the sample; roughly 90% occur only once, and approximately 19% lies in the top ten. There are a few counts of this clone. This CDR3 is built from 15 residues. Per the germline V gene, CDR1 is SGHRS and CDR2 is YFSETQ. Deletions cut 0 bases from V and 2 bases from J, with 11 bases between.

The chain couples TRBV5-1 to TRBJ1-2; D is ambiguous. This clonotype was sampled from a human donor with acute or convalescent COVID-19. The donor label of this sample is uncertain. The material sequenced was peripheral blood. In DNA, the CDR3 is TGCGCCAGCAGCTTGGAATGGGCCTCGAACTATGGCTACACCTTC. Translated: CASSLEWASNYGYTF.